The rows below give T cell receptor beta chains drawn from one sample of a study of T cell responses to AZD1222 COVID-19 vaccine. TCRdb's table, derived via immunoSEQ multiplex PCR, lists solely in-frame clones and lacks some. The table records 90,000 to 150,000 clones, 70% to 90% of them present only once. The input for sequencing was peripheral blood, taken on day 0 of AZD1222 vaccination. The receptor set was obtained from an adult in good health. Each CDR3 is given with its conserved first and last residue. The order of the fields is clone size, J gene, D gene, V gene, CDR3 DNA, CDR3 protein. A D gene is named only where the DNA matches it firmly. Clone size is not always given. Where it is, it says once, few, many or a class for expanded clones.

NA | TRBJ1-1 | TRBD1 | TRBV7-2 | TGTGCCAGCAGCCCCCGACAGGGAGCTGAAGCTTTCTTT | CASSPRQGAEAFF
NA | TRBJ2-7 | TRBD1 | TRBV4-1 | TGCGCCAGCAGCCCGGACAGGGTTTACGAGCAGTACTTC | CASSPDRVYEQYF
NA | TRBJ1-5 | NA | TRBV30 | TGTGCCTGGACCCCCGGGACCTCCTCCGAGCCCCAGCATTTT | CAWTPGTSSEPQHF
NA | TRBJ2-5 | TRBD2 | TRBV7-2 | TGTGCCAGCAGCTTAGGGACTAGCGGGGGGGCGGTGACCCAGTACTTC | CASSLGTSGGAVTQYF
NA | TRBJ2-5 | NA | TRBV19 | TGTGCCAGTAGTGATACAGGGTTTGAGACCCAGTACTTC | CASSDTGFETQYF
NA | TRBJ2-6 | NA | TRBV3-1/TRBV3-2 | TGTGCCAGCAGACGGGGGACTGGGGCCAACGTCCTGACTTTC | CASRRGTGANVLTF
NA | TRBJ1-3 | NA | TRBV4-3 | TGCGCCAGCAGCCAAGAGAGCGGTGCGGGGGGAAACACCATATATTTT | CASSQESGAGGNTIYF
NA | TRBJ1-1 | NA | TRBV13 | TGTGCCAGCAGCTTAGAAGGGGGGAACACTGAAGCTTTCTTT | CASSLEGGNTEAFF
NA | TRBJ1-1 | NA | TRBV11-3 | TGTGCCAGCAGCTCGCGGGCTGGTACTGAAGCTTTCTTT | CASSSRAGTEAFF
NA | TRBJ1-1 | NA | TRBV5-6 | TGTGCCAGCAGCCTATACACTGAAGCTTTCTTT | CASSLYTEAFF
NA | TRBJ2-7 | TRBD2 | TRBV4-3 | TGCGCCAGCAGCCAAGTAGCCGGGAGCGGGGACGAGCAGTACTTC | CASSQVAGSGDEQYF
NA | TRBJ1-2 | NA | TRBV6-5 | TGTGCCAGCAGTTACGATTATGGGGGGGCGGGTCGCGGCTACACCTTC | CASSYDYGGAGRGYTF
NA | TRBJ2-1 | NA | TRBV12-3/TRBV12-4 | TGTGCCAGCGGTAGAGGCGTCTACAATGAGCAGTTCTTC | CASGRGVYNEQFF
NA | TRBJ2-1 | TRBD2 | TRBV30 | TGTGCCTGGCAGAAGACGGGACTAGCGGGAAGGATGAGCTCCTACAATGAGCAGTTCTTC | CAWQKTGLAGRMSSYNEQFF
NA | TRBJ2-7 | NA | TRBV27 | TGTGCCAGCAGTTTGAAGAGCTCCTACGAGCAGTACTTC | CASSLKSSYEQYF
NA | TRBJ1-5 | NA | TRBV19 | TGTGCCAGCTTAACAGGAGGCCATAGCAATCAGCCCCAGCATTTT | CASLTGGHSNQPQHF
NA | TRBJ2-3 | TRBD2 | TRBV5-6 | TGTGCCAGCAGCTTCGGACTAGCGGGGATCACAGATACGCAGTATTTT | CASSFGLAGITDTQYF
NA | TRBJ1-5 | NA | TRBV9 | TGTGCCAGCAGCGTAGGGTATAGCAATCAGCCCCAGCATTTT | CASSVGYSNQPQHF
once | TRBJ2-2 | NA | TRBV6-5 | TGTGCCAGCAGTTATATTGAAGGGCGTGGCGGGGAGCTGTTTTTT | CASSYIEGRGGELFF
NA | TRBJ2-7 | NA | TRBV12-5 | TGTGCTAGTGGCACGGACGGATACGAGCAGTACTTC | CASGTDGYEQYF
NA | TRBJ2-3 | NA | TRBV28 | TGTGCCAGCAGTTTAAGGCAGCACCTCACAGATACGCAGTATTTT | CASSLRQHLTDTQYF
NA | TRBJ2-3 | TRBD1 | TRBV24-1 | TGTGCCACCAGTGACAGGGGACAGGGGACAGATACGCAGTATTTT | CATSDRGQGTDTQYF
NA | TRBJ1-5 | NA | TRBV16 | TGTGCCAGCAGCCAATGGGTTAAGGTTATGGTTCAGCCCCAGCATTTT | CASSQWVKVMVQPQHF
NA | TRBJ2-1 | TRBD2 | TRBV2 | TGTGCCAGCAGTGTGCGGGGGGGGTACAATGAGCAGTTCTTC | CASSVRGGYNEQFF
NA | TRBJ1-2 | TRBD1 | TRBV6-4 | TGTGCCAGCAGTGACGGGGACAGGGTTGGCTATGGCTACACCTTC | CASSDGDRVGYGYTF
NA | TRBJ2-7 | TRBD1 | TRBV9 | TGTGCCAGCAGCGGAGCCGGGAGGACAGGGGCCTCCTACGAGCAGTACTTC | CASSGAGRTGASYEQYF
NA | TRBJ2-6 | TRBD2 | TRBV28 | TGTGCCAGCAGCCCTGGGACTAGCTCTGGGGCCAACGTCCTGACTTTC | CASSPGTSSGANVLTF
NA | TRBJ2-3 | TRBD2 | TRBV5-4 | TGTGCCAGCAGCACCACTAGCGGGAGGAGCACAGATACGCAGTATTTT | CASSTTSGRSTDTQYF
few | TRBJ1-2 | NA | TRBV18 | TGTGCCAGCTCACCAAGCACCGGGACGAAGAGCGGCTACACCTTC | CASSPSTGTKSGYTF
NA | TRBJ2-7 | NA | TRBV19 | TGTGCCAGTAGTACCGACAGCCGAGCCTACGAGCAGTACTTC | CASSTDSRAYEQYF
NA | TRBJ2-6 | NA | TRBV5-4 | TGTGCCAGCAGCTTGGACCAGAAAAGAAGGGGTGGGGCCAACGTCCTGACTTTC | CASSLDQKRRGGANVLTF
NA | TRBJ2-7 | NA | TRBV4-1 | TGCGCCAGCAGCCAGGAGACCGGGACTCCCTCCTACGAGCAGTACTTC | CASSQETGTPSYEQYF
few | TRBJ1-2 | NA | TRBV30 | TGTGCCTGGAGTGCGTCAGGCTATGGCTACACCTTC | CAWSASGYGYTF
NA | TRBJ2-7 | NA | TRBV7-9 | TGTGCCAGCAGCGCGGACAGTTTTATACGGGAGCAGTACTTC | CASSADSFIREQYF
NA | TRBJ2-1 | TRBD1 | TRBV5-1 | TGCGCCAGCAGGACAGGGACGAGCTCCTACAATGAGCAGTTCTTC | CASRTGTSSYNEQFF
NA | TRBJ2-1 | TRBD2 | TRBV24-1 | TGTGCCACCAGTGAGGGCGGGAGTTGGTACAATGAGCAGTTCTTC | CATSEGGSWYNEQFF
NA | TRBJ1-2 | TRBD1 | TRBV28 | TGTGCCAGCCGATCCGGGACAGGGGGCGCCAACTATGGCTACACCTTC | CASRSGTGGANYGYTF
NA | TRBJ2-7 | TRBD1 | TRBV13 | TGTGCCAGCAGCCCGGGACAGGGAGTCTACGAGCAGTACTTC | CASSPGQGVYEQYF
NA | TRBJ2-3 | NA | TRBV21-1 | TGTGCCAGCAGGATCTTCCCGGGACAGGGGCCAGATACGCAGTATTTT | CASRIFPGQGPDTQYF
NA | TRBJ2-7 | TRBD1 | TRBV9 | TGTGCCAGCAGCGTAGCCGGCGGGACAGGTGGCGACGAGCAGTACTTC | CASSVAGGTGGDEQYF
NA | TRBJ1-4 | NA | TRBV18 | TGTGCCAGCTCACTTGGATCTAATGAAAAACTGTTTTTT | CASSLGSNEKLFF
NA | TRBJ1-4 | TRBD1 | TRBV25-1 | TGTGCCAGCAGTGGGACAGGGGGTAATGAAAAACTGTTTTTT | CASSGTGGNEKLFF
NA | TRBJ1-5 | NA | TRBV18 | TGTGCCAGCTCACCACTTCGAGCGGATAATCAGCCCCAGCATTTT | CASSPLRADNQPQHF
NA | TRBJ2-7 | NA | TRBV7-2 | TGTGCCAGCAGCTCGCCGTTTGGAGGGGTCTACGAGCAGTACTTC | CASSSPFGGVYEQYF
NA | TRBJ2-1 | NA | TRBV7-9 | TGTGCCAGCAGCGCGGGTCCGAAAGGGCAGCATGAGCAGTTCTTC | CASSAGPKGQHEQFF
NA | TRBJ2-7 | NA | TRBV24-1 | TGTGCCACCAGTGATTTTAGTGAAGGGTCCCCGGGCGAGCAGTACTTC | CATSDFSEGSPGEQYF
once | TRBJ2-1 | TRBD2 | TRBV6-2/TRBV6-3 | TGTGCCAGCAGTTCCCCTAGCGGGAGGCCTTACAATGAGCAGTTCTTC | CASSSPSGRPYNEQFF
NA | TRBJ2-5 | TRBD2 | TRBV24-1 | TGTGCCACCGGACCGACTAGCGATGGAGAGACCCAGTACTTC | CATGPTSDGETQYF